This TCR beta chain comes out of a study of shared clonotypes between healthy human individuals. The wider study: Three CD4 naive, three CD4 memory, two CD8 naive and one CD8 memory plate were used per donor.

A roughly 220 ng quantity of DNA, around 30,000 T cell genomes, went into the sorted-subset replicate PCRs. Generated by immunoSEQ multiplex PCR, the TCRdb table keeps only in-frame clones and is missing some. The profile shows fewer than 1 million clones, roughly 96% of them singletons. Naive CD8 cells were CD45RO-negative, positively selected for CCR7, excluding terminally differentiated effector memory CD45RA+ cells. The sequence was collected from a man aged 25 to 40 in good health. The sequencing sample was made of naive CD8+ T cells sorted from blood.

The CDR3 is CASRKDGVNEQFF. The CDR3 coding sequence is TGCGCCAGCAGAAAGGACGGAGTCAATGAGCAGTTCTTC. The rearrangement uses TRBV10-1 and TRBJ2-1, with D hard to call. V lost 6 bases to trimming and J lost 6 bases, with 12 bases between them. The germline gives CDR1 WNHNN, CDR2 SYGVQD (reference sequence). The CDR3 contains 13 residues.